This T cell receptor beta chain was documented in a study of shared clonotypes between healthy human individuals (dated by TCRdb to the early 2020s). Turning to the overall study: Two women and a few men aged 18 to 49 years were included in the cohort. For each donor, CD4 naive and CD4 memory were each given three plates, CD8 naive was given two plates, and CD8 memory was given one plate. Blood TCR repertoires of roughly five healthy adults were deeply sequenced to estimate repertoire size and the extent of clonotype sharing between individuals. Libraries were prepared and TCR repertoires were sequenced by different laboratories using diverse techniques, in order to increase sequencing depth and limit assay-specific biases. Each donor's leukapheresis produced roughly between about 0.85 and 10 billion PBMCs. What the study reported, not specific to this receptor: Compared with non-shared clonotypes, the clonotypes found in all four sorted-subset donors had higher generation probabilities. Rarefaction of sorted-subset datasets indicated incomplete sequencing despite the large sequencing depth. Only blood was sampled, and tissue TCR repertoires likely differ from those in blood. Naive subsets generally had larger estimated clonotype richness than memory subsets did. Because the study included only a small number of donors, the genetic and exposure-history diversity represented was limited. Pairwise subsampling led to the expectation that sequencing depth would affect the degree of clonotype sharing among donors. When a handful of donors were compared, the shared fraction of clonotypes was around 5.1% for naive CD4, about 4% for naive CD8, 2.3% for memory CD4, and 0.35% to 0.4% for memory CD8.

Using the deep immunoSEQ assay, TCR CDR3 regions were amplified from genomic DNA by multiplex PCR. Extracted genomic DNA from each cell subset was spread evenly across all wells of several immunoSEQ 96-well plates, with each plate serving as a replicate. For sorted subsets, each replicate PCR was loaded with around 220 ng genomic DNA, equivalent to 25,000 to 30,000 T cell genomes. The purified libraries were quantified using a Qubit 3.0 fluorometer, sized with a Bioanalyzer 2100, and then quantified again using the KAPA Library Quantification kit. Each immunoSEQ 96-well plate was sequenced on its own single-read 150-cycle Illumina NextSeq 550 flow cell. The source study handled its data this way. Because only junctional sequences without quality scores were contained in the immunoSEQ output, filtering matching that applied to full-length reads could not be performed. Sequences were annotated with PyIR, a Python wrapper for IgBLAST v1.9, and V/J genes and CDR3 were assigned using IMGT germline references. Reads were filtered out if the reads had weak V/J assignments (E-value above 1e-6), no CDR3, stop codons, out-of-frame junctions, or ambiguous translated residues. V3J clonotypes were defined as sequences sharing an identical inferred V gene, J gene, and CDR3 amino acid sequence. Percentage overlap between repertoires was computed as shared unique clonotypes divided by the size of the smaller repertoire. Richness of each repertoire was evaluated using RTK rarefaction, the Chao1 estimator, and Recon v2.1 estimates of unobserved clonotypes. Generation probabilities were computed with OLGA for all TCRbeta clonotypes obtained by the gDNA method from several donors. The source is immuneACCESS, and TCRdb retained only in-frame sequences with V and J called. Part of the clones is not carried over; for the studies checked, unresolved V genes explain less than half of this, and the remainder is unexplained. V and J calls and clone size follow that table, whereas D and trimming were derived from the DNA. This sample lists a few million clones; 85% to 95% were detected once. The ten largest clones take up 0.35% to 0.45% of the sample.

V has 7 bases trimmed and J has 5 bases trimmed; junction bases matching no gene number 11. Counted from cysteine to phenylalanine, this CDR3 has 14 amino acids. The sequence is cut down to CDR3 DNA, 42 bases in frame from base 1. CDR1 and CDR2 were assigned from the germline V gene as MDHEN and SYDVKM. The donors were healthy, HIV-negative adults who had no recently reported acute infections or vaccinations. Every donor was a Caucasian adult residing in Nashville, Tennessee, USA. Magnetic negative selection was used to enrich CD4+ T cells, after which naive cells were positively selected on CD45RA and the negative fraction became the memory subset. Blood was collected by leukapheresis, and PBMCs were isolated by Ficoll-Histopaque density gradient centrifugation and then cryopreserved in liquid nitrogen vapor phase. Analytical flow cytometry was used to check the purity and quantity of every magnetically sorted T cell population. From each sorted fraction, genomic DNA was isolated and quantified by UV absorbance on a Nanodrop 2000c.

Comments on this clone: The antigen it recognizes is unknown. No much larger clonotype is one base removed from it; base qualities were not supplied.

The receptor chain draws on TRBV28 and TRBJ2-7, with 7 middle bases fitting TRBD2. Sequenced material: naive CD4+ T cells from PBMCs. Sample cell subset or site, as interpreted from the label and publication: CD45RA+ positively selected. The source of this sequence is a young man in good health. Some clones in this sample may be carry-over from other donors' samples. The encoded CDR3 is CASTMGGTRHEQYF. The DNA sequence follows: TGTGCCAGCACCATGGGGGGGACCCGCCACGAGCAGTACTTC.